The present TCR beta chain was sequenced within a study of T cells after somatic rescue of genetic block. CDR3 length equals 14 residues. The germline V gene has CDR1 MGHRA and CDR2 YSYEKL. Trimming pared 4 bases from V and 4 bases from J, leaving 12 bases between. Generated by immunoSEQ multiplex PCR, the TCRdb table keeps only in-frame clones and is missing some. The data contain 9,500 to 12,000 clones, approximately 72% of them singletons. V usage is TRBV4-1 and J usage is TRBJ2-3; tentatively, D is TRBD2 (6 bases). The TCR sequence derives from a boy between 10 and 17 years old. Sequenced material: peripheral blood mononuclear cells (PBMCs). The CDR3 coding sequence is TGCGCCAGCAGCCCGAATCGGGGGTCAGATACGCAGTATTTT. Translated: CASSPNRGSDTQYF.